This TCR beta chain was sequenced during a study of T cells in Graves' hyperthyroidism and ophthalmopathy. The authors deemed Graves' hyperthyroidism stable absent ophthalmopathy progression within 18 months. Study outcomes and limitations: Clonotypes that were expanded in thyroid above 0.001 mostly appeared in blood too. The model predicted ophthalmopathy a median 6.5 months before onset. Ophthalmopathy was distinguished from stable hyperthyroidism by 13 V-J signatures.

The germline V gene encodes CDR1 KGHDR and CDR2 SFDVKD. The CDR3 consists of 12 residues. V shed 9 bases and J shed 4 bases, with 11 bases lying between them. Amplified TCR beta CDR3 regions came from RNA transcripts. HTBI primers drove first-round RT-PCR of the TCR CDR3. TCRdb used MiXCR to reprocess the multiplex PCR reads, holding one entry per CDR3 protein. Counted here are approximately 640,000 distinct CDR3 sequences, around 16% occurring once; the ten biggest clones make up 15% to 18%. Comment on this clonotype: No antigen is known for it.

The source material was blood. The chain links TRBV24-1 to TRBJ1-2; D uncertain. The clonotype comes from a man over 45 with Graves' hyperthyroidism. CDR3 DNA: TGTGCCACCTCACTCCACAGCTATGGCTACACCTTC. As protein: CATSLHSYGYTF.